Listed below are T cell receptor beta chains from one sample, sequenced in a study of regulatory T cells in long-lasting Graves disease. TCRdb independently ran MiXCR on the multiplex PCR reads; one entry per CDR3 protein. This table has 440,000 or so distinct CDR3 sequences, about 15% appearing once. This same sample was also part of a study on T cells in Graves' hyperthyroidism and ophthalmopathy.

Sequenced material: peripheral blood mononuclear cells (PBMCs), taken at new diagnosis, from a patient treated with antithyroid drugs. These receptors were obtained from a woman aged 30 to 39 with Graves disease. CDR3s include the opening cysteine and the closing phenylalanine or tryptophan. The order of the fields is D gene, V gene, clone size, J gene, CDR3 DNA, CDR3 protein. D genes are given only for firm matches. Rows give clone size only sometimes, using once, few, many, or a class for an expanded clone.

d_gene: TRBD2; v_gene: TRBV30; abundance: .; j_gene: TRBJ2-4; CDR3nt: TGTGCCTGGAGTGTACGCGGGGGGACCAAAAACATTCAGTACTTC; CDR3aa: CAWSVRGGTKNIQYF
d_gene: .; v_gene: TRBV29-1; abundance: once; j_gene: TRBJ2-5; CDR3nt: TGCAGCGTCGAAGCCTGGCAGACCCAGTACTTC; CDR3aa: CSVEAWQTQYF
d_gene: .; v_gene: TRBV28; abundance: few; j_gene: TRBJ1-1; CDR3nt: TGTGCCAGCAGTGGGGTGGGTCGAGGGCAGAACACTGAAGCTTTCTTT; CDR3aa: CASSGVGRGQNTEAFF
d_gene: .; v_gene: TRBV2; abundance: many; j_gene: TRBJ2-7; CDR3nt: TGTGCCAGCACCCCCCCTGGTCCGGACGAGCAGTACTTC; CDR3aa: CASTPPGPDEQYF
d_gene: .; v_gene: TRBV20-1; abundance: many; j_gene: TRBJ1-5; CDR3nt: TGCAGTGCCAAACCCTCCCAGGGGAGCAATCAGCCCCAGCATTTT; CDR3aa: CSAKPSQGSNQPQHF
d_gene: .; v_gene: TRBV29-1; abundance: .; j_gene: TRBJ1-2; CDR3nt: TGCAGCGGGGGAAAGAGTAGGGACTATGGCTACACCTTC; CDR3aa: CSGGKSRDYGYTF
d_gene: TRBD1; v_gene: TRBV27; abundance: few; j_gene: TRBJ2-7; CDR3nt: TGTGCCAGCAGTATACGACAGGGGCTAGGGGAGCAGTACTTC; CDR3aa: CASSIRQGLGEQYF
d_gene: .; v_gene: TRBV12-3/TRBV12-4; abundance: few; j_gene: TRBJ1-1; CDR3nt: TGTGCCAGCAGCCCGGTGTCGCGGGACACTGAAGCTTTCTTT; CDR3aa: CASSPVSRDTEAFF
d_gene: .; v_gene: TRBV5-1; abundance: many; j_gene: TRBJ1-3; CDR3nt: TGTGCCAGCAGCTTGGGGGGTACTGGAAACACCATATATTTT; CDR3aa: CASSLGGTGNTIYF
d_gene: .; v_gene: TRBV5-1; abundance: many; j_gene: TRBJ1-1; CDR3nt: TGCGCCAGCAGCTTGGAGGGACGGGCCGTTGAAGCTTTCTTT; CDR3aa: CASSLEGRAVEAFF